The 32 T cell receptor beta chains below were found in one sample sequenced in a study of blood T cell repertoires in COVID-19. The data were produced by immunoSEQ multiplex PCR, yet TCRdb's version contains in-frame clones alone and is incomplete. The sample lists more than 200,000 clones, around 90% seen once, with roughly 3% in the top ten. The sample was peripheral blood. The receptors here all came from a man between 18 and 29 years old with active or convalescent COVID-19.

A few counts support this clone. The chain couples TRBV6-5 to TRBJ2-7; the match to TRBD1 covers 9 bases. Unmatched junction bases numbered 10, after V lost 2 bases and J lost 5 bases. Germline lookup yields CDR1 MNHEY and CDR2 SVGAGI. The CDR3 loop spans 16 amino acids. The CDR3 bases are TGTGCCAGCAGTTACGACGGGACAGGGCCCTTGGACGAGCAGTACTTC. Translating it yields CASSYDGTGPLDEQYF.

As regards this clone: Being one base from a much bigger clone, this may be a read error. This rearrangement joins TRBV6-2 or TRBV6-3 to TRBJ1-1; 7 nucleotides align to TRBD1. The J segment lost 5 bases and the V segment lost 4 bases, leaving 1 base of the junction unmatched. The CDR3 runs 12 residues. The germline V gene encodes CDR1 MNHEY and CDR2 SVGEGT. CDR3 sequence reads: CASSSGGTEAFF. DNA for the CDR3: TGTGCCAGCAGTTCAGGGGGGACTGAAGCTTTCTTT.

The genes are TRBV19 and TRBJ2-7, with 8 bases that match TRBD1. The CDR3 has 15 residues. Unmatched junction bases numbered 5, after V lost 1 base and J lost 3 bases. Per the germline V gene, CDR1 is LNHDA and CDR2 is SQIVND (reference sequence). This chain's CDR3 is CASSIGWDRIYEQYF. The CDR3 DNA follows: TGTGCCAGTAGTATAGGATGGGACAGGATCTACGAGCAGTACTTC. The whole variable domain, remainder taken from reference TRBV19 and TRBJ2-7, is DGGITQSPKYLFRKEGQNVTLSCEQNLNHDAMYWYRQDPGQGLRLIYYSQIVNDFQKGDIAEGYSVSREKKESFPLTVTSAQKNPTAFYLCASSIGWDRIYEQYFGPGTRLTVT.

CDR3 sequence (DNA): TGTGCCAGCAGTTTTCAAGCGGGCGCTGAGCAGTTCTTC. Its protein product is CASSFQAGAEQFF. The genes are TRBV27 and TRBJ2-1, with D perhaps TRBD2 (6 bases). Germline CDR1 reads MNHEY; CDR2 reads SMNVEV (reference sequence). This CDR3 spans 13 amino acids. V was shortened by 3 bases and J by 9 bases, with 12 bases between the two germline ends.

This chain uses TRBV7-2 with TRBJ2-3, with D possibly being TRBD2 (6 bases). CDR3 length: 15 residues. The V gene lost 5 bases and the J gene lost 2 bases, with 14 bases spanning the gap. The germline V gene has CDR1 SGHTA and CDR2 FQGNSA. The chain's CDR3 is CASSTETRYTDTQYF. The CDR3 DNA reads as TGTGCCAGCAGCACAGAGACTAGATACACAGATACGCAGTATTTT.

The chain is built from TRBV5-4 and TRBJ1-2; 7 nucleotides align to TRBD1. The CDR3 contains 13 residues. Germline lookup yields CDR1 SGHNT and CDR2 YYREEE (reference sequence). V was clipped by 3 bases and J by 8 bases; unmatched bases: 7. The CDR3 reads CASSSKTGIGYTF. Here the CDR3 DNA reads TGTGCCAGCAGCTCCAAGACAGGGATCGGCTACACCTTC.

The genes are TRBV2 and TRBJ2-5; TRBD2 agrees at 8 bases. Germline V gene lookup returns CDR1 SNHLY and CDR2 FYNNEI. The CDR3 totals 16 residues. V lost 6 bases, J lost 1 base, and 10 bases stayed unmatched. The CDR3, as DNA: TGTGCCAGCAGGGGAGGGGTAGCGGGGATCCAAGAGACCCAGTACTTC. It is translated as CASRGGVAGIQETQYF.

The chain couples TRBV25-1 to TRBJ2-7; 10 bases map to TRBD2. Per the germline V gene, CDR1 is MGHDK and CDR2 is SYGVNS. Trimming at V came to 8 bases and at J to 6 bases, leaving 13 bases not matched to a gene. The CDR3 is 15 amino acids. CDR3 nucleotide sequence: TGTGCCAGCCATTGCCGCCGAGCGGGAGGGCTCGAGCAGTACTTC. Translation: CASHCRRAGGLEQYF.

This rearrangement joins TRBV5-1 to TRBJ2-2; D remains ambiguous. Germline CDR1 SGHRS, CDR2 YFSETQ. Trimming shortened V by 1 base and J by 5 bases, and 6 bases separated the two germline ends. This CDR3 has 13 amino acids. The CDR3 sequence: CASSLTGTGELFF. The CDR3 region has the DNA TGCGCCAGCAGCTTGACCGGGACCGGGGAGCTGTTTTTT.

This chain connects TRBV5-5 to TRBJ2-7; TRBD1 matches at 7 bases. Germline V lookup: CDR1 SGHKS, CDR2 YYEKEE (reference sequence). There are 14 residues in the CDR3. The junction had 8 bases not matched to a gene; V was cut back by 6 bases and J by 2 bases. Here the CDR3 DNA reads TGTGCCAGCATAGACTTGGGACAGACCTACGAGCAGTACTTC. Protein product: CASIDLGQTYEQYF.

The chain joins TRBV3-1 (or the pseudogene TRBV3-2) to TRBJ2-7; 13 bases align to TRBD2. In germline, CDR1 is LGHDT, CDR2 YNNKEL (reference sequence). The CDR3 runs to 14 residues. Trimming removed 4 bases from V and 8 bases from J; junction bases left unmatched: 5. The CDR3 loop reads CASSPPGLAGKQYF. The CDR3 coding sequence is TGTGCCAGCAGCCCTCCGGGACTAGCGGGAAAGCAGTACTTC.

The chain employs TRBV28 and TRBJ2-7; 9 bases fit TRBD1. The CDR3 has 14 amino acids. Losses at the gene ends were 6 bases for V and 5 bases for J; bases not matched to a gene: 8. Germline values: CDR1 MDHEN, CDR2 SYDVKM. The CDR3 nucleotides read TGTGCCAGCAGCCGTCTTGGACAGGGGCACGAGCAGTACTTC. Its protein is CASSRLGQGHEQYF.

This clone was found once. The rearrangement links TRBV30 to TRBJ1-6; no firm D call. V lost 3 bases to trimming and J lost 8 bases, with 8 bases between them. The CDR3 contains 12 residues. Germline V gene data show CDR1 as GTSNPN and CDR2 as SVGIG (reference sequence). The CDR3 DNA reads TGTGCCTGGAGGAGCGTAGATTCACCCCTCCACTTT. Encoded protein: CAWRSVDSPLHF.

CDR3 in amino acids: CASSPLGTEGGNTIYF. For the CDR3, the DNA is TGTGCCAGCTCACCACTCGGGACAGAGGGTGGAAACACCATATATTTT. This chain joins TRBV18 and TRBJ1-3, with 7 nucleotides matching TRBD1. CDR1 is KGHSH and CDR2 is LQKENI in the germline V gene. J was trimmed by 3 bases and V by 1 base; bases with no gene match: 6. The CDR3 has 16 amino acids.

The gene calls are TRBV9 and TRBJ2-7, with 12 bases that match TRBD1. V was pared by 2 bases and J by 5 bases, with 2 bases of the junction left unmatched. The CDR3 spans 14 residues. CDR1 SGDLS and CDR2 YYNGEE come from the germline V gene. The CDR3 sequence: CASSVGTGGDEQYF. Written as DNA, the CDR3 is TGTGCCAGCAGCGTCGGGACAGGGGGCGACGAGCAGTACTTC.

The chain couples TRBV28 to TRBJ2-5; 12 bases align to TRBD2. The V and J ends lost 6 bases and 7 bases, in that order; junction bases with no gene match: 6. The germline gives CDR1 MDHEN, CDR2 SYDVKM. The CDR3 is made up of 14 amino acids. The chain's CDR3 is CASRLAGGLVTQYF. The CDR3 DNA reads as TGTGCCAGCAGACTAGCGGGAGGACTAGTGACCCAGTACTTC. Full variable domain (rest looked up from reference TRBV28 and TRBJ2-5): DVKVTQSSRYLVKRTGEKVFLECVQDMDHENMFWYRQDPGLGLRLIYFSYDVKMKEKGDIPEGYSVSREKKERFSLILESASTNQTSMYLCASRLAGGLVTQYFGPGTRLLVL.

The CDR3 DNA is TGTGCCAGCAGTCCGGGTAGCGGGAGGCCTTACACAGATACGCAGTATTTT. Its translation: CASSPGSGRPYTDTQYF. V usage is TRBV27 and J usage is TRBJ2-3; 10 nucleotides line up with TRBD2. This CDR3 spans 17 amino acids. From germline, CDR1 is MNHEY and CDR2 SMNVEV (reference sequence). V was pared by 5 bases and J by 2 bases, with 10 bases of the junction left unmatched.

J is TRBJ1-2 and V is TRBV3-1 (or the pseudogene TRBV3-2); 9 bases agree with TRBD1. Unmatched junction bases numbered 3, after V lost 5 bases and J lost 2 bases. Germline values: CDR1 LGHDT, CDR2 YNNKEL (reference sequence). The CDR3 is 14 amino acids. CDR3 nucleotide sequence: TGTGCCAGCAGCATCGACAGGGGGAACTATGGCTACACCTTC. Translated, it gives CASSIDRGNYGYTF.

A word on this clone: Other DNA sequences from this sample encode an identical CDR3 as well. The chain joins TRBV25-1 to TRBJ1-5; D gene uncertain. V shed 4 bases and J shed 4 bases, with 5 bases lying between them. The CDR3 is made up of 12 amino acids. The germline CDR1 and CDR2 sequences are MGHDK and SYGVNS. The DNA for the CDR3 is TGTGCCAGCAGTGGGGCGAATCAGCCCCAGCATTTT. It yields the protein CASSGANQPQHF. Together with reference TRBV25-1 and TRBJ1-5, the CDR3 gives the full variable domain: EADIYQTPRYLVIGTGKKITLECSQTMGHDKMYWYQQDPGMELHLIHYSYGVNSTEKGDLSSESTVSRIRTEHFPLTLESARPSHTSQYLCASSGANQPQHFGDGTRLSIL.

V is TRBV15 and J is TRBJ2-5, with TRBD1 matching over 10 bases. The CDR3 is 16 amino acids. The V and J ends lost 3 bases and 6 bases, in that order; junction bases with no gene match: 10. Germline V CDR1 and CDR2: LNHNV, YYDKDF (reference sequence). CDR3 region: CATSSYVTGGTKTQYF. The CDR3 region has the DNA TGTGCCACCAGCAGTTATGTGACAGGGGGCACGAAGACCCAGTACTTC.

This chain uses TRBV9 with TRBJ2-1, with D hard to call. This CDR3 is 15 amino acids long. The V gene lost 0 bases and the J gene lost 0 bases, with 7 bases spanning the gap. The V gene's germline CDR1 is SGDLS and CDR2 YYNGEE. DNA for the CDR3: TGTGCCAGCAGCGTAGGAACTGGCTCCTACAATGAGCAGTTCTTC. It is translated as CASSVGTGSYNEQFF.

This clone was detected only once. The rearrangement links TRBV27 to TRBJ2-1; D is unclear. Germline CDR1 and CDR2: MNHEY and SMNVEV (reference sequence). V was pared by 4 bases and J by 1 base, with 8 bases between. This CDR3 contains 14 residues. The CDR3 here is CASSWLVSYNEQFF. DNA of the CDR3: TGTGCCAGCAGTTGGCTAGTGTCCTACAATGAGCAGTTCTTC.

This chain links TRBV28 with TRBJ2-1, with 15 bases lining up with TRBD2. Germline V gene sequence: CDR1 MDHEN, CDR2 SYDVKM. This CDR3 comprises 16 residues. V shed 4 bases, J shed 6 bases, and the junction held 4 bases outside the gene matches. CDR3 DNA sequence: TGTGCCAGCAGTTCTCCGGGACTAGCGGGAGGCAATGAGCAGTTCTTC. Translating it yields CASSSPGLAGGNEQFF.

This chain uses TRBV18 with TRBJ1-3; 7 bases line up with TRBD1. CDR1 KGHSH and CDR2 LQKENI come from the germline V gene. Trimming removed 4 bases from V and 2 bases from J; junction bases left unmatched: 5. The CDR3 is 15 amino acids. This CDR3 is CASSLQGTAGNTIYF. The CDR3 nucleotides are TGTGCCAGCTCACTACAGGGGACGGCTGGAAACACCATATATTTT.

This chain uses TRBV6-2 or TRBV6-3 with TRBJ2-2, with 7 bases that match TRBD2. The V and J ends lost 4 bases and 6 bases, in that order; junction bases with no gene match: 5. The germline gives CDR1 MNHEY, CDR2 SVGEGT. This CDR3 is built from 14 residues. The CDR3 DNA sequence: TGTGCCAGCAGTTCCTGGGGGGGAGCCGGGGAGCTGTTTTTT. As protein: CASSSWGGAGELFF.

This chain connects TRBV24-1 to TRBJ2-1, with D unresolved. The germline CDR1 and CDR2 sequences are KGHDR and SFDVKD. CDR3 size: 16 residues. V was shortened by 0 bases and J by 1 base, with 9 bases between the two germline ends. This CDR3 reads CATSDLNPGSYNEQFF. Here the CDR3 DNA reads TGTGCCACCAGTGATTTGAACCCCGGTTCCTACAATGAGCAGTTCTTC.

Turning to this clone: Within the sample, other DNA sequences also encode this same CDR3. The CDR3 region has the DNA TGTGCCAGCAGTCAGGCAGGGACAGATACGCAGTATTTT. Amino acids: CASSQAGTDTQYF. The genes are TRBV7-9 and TRBJ2-3; D perhaps matches TRBD1 (5 bases). Germline-derived CDR1 and CDR2 are SEHNR and FQNEAQ (reference sequence). V shed 6 bases and J shed 3 bases, with 10 bases lying between them. The CDR3 length is 13 residues.

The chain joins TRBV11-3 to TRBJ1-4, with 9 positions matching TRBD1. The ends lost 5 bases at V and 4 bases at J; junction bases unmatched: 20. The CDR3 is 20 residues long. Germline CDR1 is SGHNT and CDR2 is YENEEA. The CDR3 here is CASSPGQLQRQGEDNEKLFF. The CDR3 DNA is TGTGCCAGCAGCCCAGGCCAGCTACAACGACAGGGGGAGGATAATGAAAAACTGTTTTTT.

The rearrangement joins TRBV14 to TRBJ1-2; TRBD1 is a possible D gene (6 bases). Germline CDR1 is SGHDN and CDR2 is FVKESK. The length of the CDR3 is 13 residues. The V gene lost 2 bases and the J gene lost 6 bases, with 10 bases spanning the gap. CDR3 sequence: CASSQIQGHGYTF. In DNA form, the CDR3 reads TGTGCCAGCAGCCAAATACAGGGCCATGGCTACACCTTC.

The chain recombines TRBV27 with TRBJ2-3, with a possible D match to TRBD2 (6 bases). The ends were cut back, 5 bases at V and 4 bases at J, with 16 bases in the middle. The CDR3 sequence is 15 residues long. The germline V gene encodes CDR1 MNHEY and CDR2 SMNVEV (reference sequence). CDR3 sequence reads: CASSAGTVFSDTQYF. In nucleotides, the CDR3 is TGTGCCAGCAGTGCCGGGACTGTCTTTTCAGATACGCAGTATTTT.

The CDR3 DNA reads TGTGCCAGCAGTTTATTAGTGGACGGAGGCCTCCAAAAAGGGACCTACAATGAGCAGTTCTTC. This sequence encodes CASSLLVDGGLQKGTYNEQFF. The genes are TRBV27 and TRBJ2-1, with a tentative D call TRBD2 (5 bases). V was shortened by 1 base and J by 2 bases, with 27 bases between the two germline ends. The CDR3 has 21 residues. Germline-derived CDR1 and CDR2 are MNHEY and SMNVEV (reference sequence).

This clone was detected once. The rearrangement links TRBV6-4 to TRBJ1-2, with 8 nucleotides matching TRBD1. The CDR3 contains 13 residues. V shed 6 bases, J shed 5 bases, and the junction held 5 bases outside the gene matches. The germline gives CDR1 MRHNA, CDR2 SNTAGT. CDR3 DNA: TGTGCCAGCAGCACCGACAGGGGTTATGGCTACACCTTC. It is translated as CASSTDRGYGYTF.